This T cell receptor (beta chain) was sequenced in a study of T cells expressing NK-cell markers. At the level of the study: Eight donors were sequenced, of whom seven were HCMV-seropositive, while the remaining one was HCMV-seronegative. The study's findings and limits: The HCMV specificity of the expanded NKG2C+ T cell clones stayed unresolved.

Each CDR3 protein gets one entry in TCRdb, which reprocessed the 5' RACE reads and gives no DNA. The sample table includes about 540,000 distinct CDR3 sequences. The CDR3 sequence is 16 residues long. Germline CDR1 is MNHEY and CDR2 is SVGEGT. Remarks on this clonotype: Its target is unknown.

This receptor was identified in a man between 18 and 35 years old in good health. Material: blood T cells: a sorted CD56 or NKG2C T cell subset, CD4+ or CD8+ T cells, or bulk PBMC T cells (not recorded which). The chain has TRBV6-2 or TRBV6-3 and TRBJ2-3; TCRdb's D call of TRBD2 is untestable without DNA. CDR3 loop: CASSTPLAATTDTQYF.